The clone carrying this T cell receptor (beta chain) was seen a few times. The sample is drawn from a study of blood T cell repertoires in COVID-19. Study as a whole: Sample material is recorded as cDNA or gDNA derived from T cells, B-cell-depleted T cells, or PBMCs.

The CDR3 length is 12 residues. V was trimmed by 0 bases and J by 6 bases, leaving 5 bases between them. Germline V gene sequence: CDR1 SGHDT, CDR2 YYEEEE. Original handling: Cell counts per sample came from amplifying reference gene primers. The method was immunoSEQ multiplex PCR; TCRdb's version includes in-frame clones alone and lacks a portion of them. V and J calls plus clone size are reproduced from that table; the DNA served to infer D and trimming. The sample consists of several thousand clones, roughly two thirds of them appearing once. This chain links TRBV5-6 with TRBJ2-3; the D is unclear. The sequence was obtained from a human donor in a cohort sampled during active COVID-19. Specimen: peripheral blood. The chain's CDR3 is CASSLAGDTQYF. The CDR3 DNA sequence: TGTGCCAGCAGCTTGGCCGGGGATACGCAGTATTTT. The variable domain in full, completed from reference TRBV5-6 and TRBJ2-3, reads DAGVTQSPTHLIKTRGQQVTLRCSPKSGHDTVSWYQQALGQGPQFIFQYYEEEERQRGNFPDRFSGHQFPNYSSELNVNALLLGDSALYLCASSLAGDTQYFGPGTRLTVL.